Below are 2 T cell receptor beta chains sequenced from a single sample in a study of cytomegalovirus exposure and HLA in healthy donors. In the PCR, 60 Vbeta and 13 Jbeta primers were used. Profiled with immunoSEQ multiplex PCR; TCRdb holds only in-frame clones, not every one. The data hold 110,000 or so clones, with around 73% observed a single time. The specimen was PBMCs. The origin of the receptors is a man aged 35 to 55 in good health and CMV-seronegative.

This clone was recorded a few times. The gene calls are TRBV4-2 and TRBJ2-5; 11 bases are shared with TRBD2. V shed 4 bases, J shed 3 bases, and the junction held 13 bases outside the gene matches. Germline CDR1 reads LGHNA; CDR2 reads YNFKEQ. This CDR3 is built from 18 residues. The CDR3 DNA sequence: TGTGCCAGCAGCCGGGGAGCGGCTAGCGGGGGGACTGAAGAGACCCAGTACTTC. Translation gives CASSRGAASGGTEETQYF.

V is TRBV5-1 and J is TRBJ2-7; TRBD1 matches at 7 bases. The CDR3 is 16 amino acids. CDR1 and CDR2 (germline): SGHRS, YFSETQ. V was pared by 0 bases and J by 2 bases, with 8 bases of the junction left unmatched. CDR3 nucleotides: TGCGCCAGCAGCTTGGCCAGGGGGACAGACCCCTACGAGCAGTACTTC. Its protein is CASSLARGTDPYEQYF.